Each of the 25 T cell receptor beta chains below was sequenced from the same sample in a study of OX40 agonist ivuxolimab in advanced cancers. TCRdb keeps only in-frame clones here, not all; method: immunoSEQ multiplex PCR. The profile shows 45,000 to 60,000 clones, about 87% of them singletons. Sample: CD4+ or CD8+ T cells sorted from blood, taken in a trial of the OX40 agonist ivuxolimab. The receptors stem from an adult with an advanced solid tumor such as melanoma, head and neck, liver or kidney cancer.

This rearrangement joins TRBV6-1 to TRBJ2-7; 11 bases map to TRBD2. Trimming at V came to 3 bases and at J to 1 base, leaving 8 bases not matched to a gene. The CDR3 covers 17 residues. Germline V gives CDR1 MNHNS, CDR2 SASEGT. DNA of the CDR3: TGTGCCAGCAGTGAGGATCGACTAGCGGGACGGTCCTACGAGCAGTACTTC. Its translation is CASSEDRLAGRSYEQYF.

Only one count was recorded for this clone. This chain uses TRBV7-9 with TRBJ2-7; no reliable D call. The CDR3 has 14 residues. Germline CDR1 and CDR2: SEHNR and FQNEAQ (reference sequence). Deletions cut 0 bases from V and 5 bases from J, with 11 bases between. The CDR3 region has the DNA TGTGCCAGCAGCTTAGCAGGGTCAAGGAACGAGCAGTACTTC. Protein product: CASSLAGSRNEQYF.

The chain has TRBV4-1 and TRBJ2-1, with TRBD2 identical over 11 bases. The CDR3 spans 16 residues. V dropped 4 bases and J dropped 7; count of bases not matched to a gene: 9. The germline gives CDR1 MGHRA, CDR2 YSYEKL. CDR3 nucleotide sequence: TGCGCCAGCAGCCCCCGGGGTAGCGGGAGGGCTAATGAGCAGTTCTTC. Protein: CASSPRGSGRANEQFF.

V usage is TRBV29-1 and J usage is TRBJ1-5; TRBD1 is a possible D gene (5 bases). The ends were cut back, 8 bases at V and 0 bases at J, with 11 bases in the middle. Germline assignment: CDR1 SQVTM and CDR2 ANQGSEA. The CDR3 length is 13 residues. The CDR3 reads CSINTGSNQPQHF. DNA of the CDR3: TGCAGCATTAATACAGGTAGCAATCAGCCCCAGCATTTT.

A note on this clone: Because the CDR3 is missing its conserved closing phenylalanine or tryptophan, this is likely a read error. V is TRBV2 and J is TRBJ2-7; D not certain. The germline V and J ends were trimmed by 5 bases and 3 bases, with 5 bases remaining between them. Germline V lookup: CDR1 SNHLY, CDR2 FYNNEI. The CDR3 totals 11 residues. Written as DNA, the CDR3 is TGTGCCAGCAGTCAGTACTACGAGCAGTACCTC. This translates into CASSQYYEQYL.

This chain joins TRBV5-4 and TRBJ1-4; tentative D call: TRBD1 (5 bases). The CDR3 spans 14 residues. CDR1 and CDR2 from the germline V gene are SGHNT and YYREEE (reference sequence). The ends were cut back, 0 bases at V and 5 bases at J, with 8 bases in the middle. The CDR3 loop reads CASSLAGRNEKLFF. CDR3 coding DNA: TGTGCCAGCAGCTTGGCGGGGCGGAATGAAAAACTGTTTTTT.

The CDR3 coding sequence is TGTGCCAGCAGCCAAGGAAGACAGCGAAAGGGACCAAACTATGGCTACACCTTC. Translated: CASSQGRQRKGPNYGYTF. The J gene is TRBJ1-2, the V gene TRBV14; a possible D gene is TRBD1 (5 bases). V was trimmed by 1 base and J by 2 bases, leaving 20 bases between them. Germline assignment: CDR1 SGHDN and CDR2 FVKESK. The CDR3 runs to 18 residues.

Of note for this clone: Other DNA sequences in this sample translate to the same CDR3. The J gene is TRBJ1-2, the V gene TRBV27; D is possibly TRBD1 (5 bases). Germline V gene sequence: CDR1 MNHEY, CDR2 SMNVEV (reference sequence). This CDR3 region has 12 residues. The germline V and J ends were trimmed by 2 bases and 5 bases, with 6 bases remaining between them. CDR3 in DNA: TGTGCCAGCAGTTTACAGGGTTATGGCTACACCTTC. Amino acid sequence: CASSLQGYGYTF.

The V call is TRBV5-8, the J call TRBJ2-7; 9 positions agree with TRBD1. CDR3 size: 14 residues. The J segment lost 6 bases and the V segment lost 2 bases, leaving 6 bases of the junction unmatched. Germline lookup yields CDR1 SGHTS and CDR2 YDEGEE. CDR3 coding DNA: TGTGCCAGCAGCTTCCTAACAGGGGGCGGCGAGCAGTACTTC. It is translated as CASSFLTGGGEQYF.

With respect to this clone: An end of the junction differs from the germline gene, which may be a read error. Other nucleotide sequences from this sample produce the same CDR3. The chain is built from TRBV27 and TRBJ1-1; maybe TRBD1 (6 bases). This CDR3 has 15 residues. From germline, CDR1 is MNHEY and CDR2 SMNVEV (reference sequence). The CDR3 DNA reads as TGTGCCAGCAGTTTATTTGGGGGGCCGAACACTGAAGCCTTCTTT. Residues: CASSLFGGPNTEAFF.

V gene TRBV30 combines with J gene TRBJ1-4; D is ambiguous. The V and J ends lost 0 bases and 8 bases respectively, with 10 bases between them. The CDR3 is made up of 13 amino acids. The V gene's germline CDR1 is GTSNPN and CDR2 SVGIG (reference sequence). The CDR3 region is CAWSVGGREKLFF. CDR3 in DNA: TGTGCCTGGAGTGTAGGCGGGCGGGAAAAACTGTTTTTT. Full variable domain (rest looked up from reference TRBV30 and TRBJ1-4): SQTIHQWPATLVQPVGSPLSLECTVEGTSNPNLYWYRQAAGRGLQLLFYSVGIGQISSEVPQNLSASRPQDRQFILSSKKLLLSDSGFYLCAWSVGGREKLFFGSGTQLSVL.

This clone was recorded only once. V is TRBV5-1 and J is TRBJ2-7, with 8 bases aligning to TRBD2. The CDR3 covers 16 residues. The germline V gene has CDR1 SGHRS and CDR2 YFSETQ. V gave up 3 bases and J gave up 1 base; unmatched junction bases: 9. The CDR3 DNA sequence: TGCGCCAGCAGCTACTCCGGGGGGGCGAATTCCTACGAGCAGTACTTC. This sequence encodes CASSYSGGANSYEQYF.

This rearrangement joins TRBV10-3 to TRBJ2-2; 11 bases are shared with TRBD2. V dropped 6 bases and J dropped 0; count of bases not matched to a gene: 6. Germline CDR1 ENHRY, CDR2 SYGVKD. There are 17 residues in the CDR3. The CDR3 here is CAIRRTSGSANTGELFF. The DNA of the CDR3 is TGTGCCATCAGAAGGACTAGCGGGTCCGCGAACACCGGGGAGCTGTTTTTT.

This chain connects TRBV7-2 to TRBJ2-5; 16 bases match TRBD2. V shed 4 bases and J 5 bases; nucleotides not matched to a gene: 4. Germline V lookup: CDR1 SGHTA, CDR2 FQGNSA. This CDR3 has 16 residues. DNA of the CDR3: TGTGCCAGCAGCTGGGGACTAGCGGGAGGGAGGGAGACCCAGTACTTC. Protein: CASSWGLAGGRETQYF.

V gene TRBV5-1 combines with J gene TRBJ2-7; possibly TRBD1 for D (6 bases). V dropped 4 bases and J dropped 3 bases, with 11 bases sitting between them. The CDR3 runs to 13 residues. Germline CDR1 is SGHRS and CDR2 is YFSETQ. The CDR3 spells CASSATGDYEQYF. In DNA, the CDR3 is TGCGCCAGCAGCGCGACAGGAGACTACGAGCAGTACTTC.

The V call is TRBV28, the J call TRBJ1-3; no firm D call. The germline CDR1 and CDR2 sequences are MDHEN and SYDVKM. The CDR3 is made up of 16 amino acids. Trimming removed 4 bases from V and 0 bases from J, with 13 bases in between. The CDR3 DNA reads TGTGCCAGCAGTTCGCTTGGGAGCCTCTCTGGAAACACCATATATTTT. Its protein product is CASSSLGSLSGNTIYF.

J is TRBJ2-5 and V is TRBV28, with 12 bases aligning to TRBD2. Per the germline V gene, CDR1 is MDHEN and CDR2 is SYDVKM. This CDR3 spans 17 amino acids. V shed 7 bases, J shed 5 bases, and the junction held 14 bases outside the gene matches. This CDR3 reads CASTSLAGGLQRETQYF. CDR3 coding DNA: TGTGCCAGCACGTCCCTAGCGGGAGGGCTTCAGAGGGAGACCCAGTACTTC.

V usage is TRBV7-8 and J usage is TRBJ2-7; no clear D. The ends were cut back, 6 bases at V and 1 base at J, with 16 bases in the middle. The CDR3 consists of 15 residues. From germline, CDR1 is SGHVS and CDR2 FQNEAQ. This CDR3 reads CASRTLQSGSYEQYF. The CDR3 nucleotides are TGTGCCAGCAGAACACTCCAGAGTGGGTCCTACGAGCAGTACTTC. Full variable domain (rest looked up from reference TRBV7-8 and TRBJ2-7): GAGVSQSPRYKVAKRGQDVALRCDPISGHVSLFWYQQALGQGPEFLTYFQNEAQLDKSGLPSDRFFAERPEGSVSTLKIQRTQQEDSAVYLCASRTLQSGSYEQYFGPGTRLTVT.

The V gene is TRBV29-1, the J gene TRBJ2-1; no definite D call. CDR1 SQVTM and CDR2 ANQGSEA come from the germline V gene. Trimming left V 0 bases short and J 4 bases short, with 19 bases between. This CDR3 has 17 amino acids. Here the CDR3 DNA reads TGCAGCGTTGAAGATCAAGGTCATGGCGGTGTATACAATGAGCAGTTCTTC. It codes for CSVEDQGHGGVYNEQFF.

The chain links TRBV6-5 to TRBJ2-1; 13 nucleotides line up with TRBD2. V was clipped by 5 bases and J by 12 bases; unmatched bases: 7. The CDR3 sequence is 14 residues long. CDR1 is MNHEY and CDR2 is SVGAGI in the germline V gene. The CDR3 loop is CASSNRGTSGMQFF. In DNA, the CDR3 is TGTGCCAGCAGTAACAGGGGGACTAGCGGGATGCAGTTCTTC.

The chain links TRBV28 to TRBJ1-6, with 8 bases that match TRBD1. Germline loops: CDR1 MDHEN, CDR2 SYDVKM. This CDR3 comprises 14 residues. Germline trimming cut 9 bases from V and 2 bases from J; bases unmatched to any gene: 3. In nucleotides, the CDR3 is TGTGCCAGGGGGGACAGGACCTATAATTCACCCCTCCACTTT. Translation: CARGDRTYNSPLHF.

The CDR3 nucleotides are TGTGCCAGCAGCTTGTCGGGTGAGGGAACTGAAGCTTTCTTT. Its translation: CASSLSGEGTEAFF. The chain carries TRBV5-4 and TRBJ1-1; D remains unclear. V was clipped by 1 base and J by 5 bases, with 12 bases between them. CDR1 is SGHNT and CDR2 is YYREEE in the germline V gene (reference sequence). The CDR3 covers 14 residues.

The V gene is TRBV7-2, the J gene TRBJ2-3, with 8 nucleotides matching TRBD1. V was clipped by 4 bases and J by 5 bases; unmatched bases: 11. Looked up from germline, CDR1 is SGHTA and CDR2 is FQGNSA. This CDR3 contains 16 residues. The CDR3 DNA is TGTGCCAGCAGCTACACCACAGGGGGAGCGAGAGATACGCAGTATTTT. It is translated as CASSYTTGGARDTQYF.

This chain joins TRBV18 and TRBJ2-3, with a tentative D call TRBD2 (5 bases). Germline V gene lookup returns CDR1 KGHSH and CDR2 LQKENI. Deletions cut 3 bases from V and 4 bases from J, with 5 bases between. This CDR3 spans 12 amino acids. CDR3 region: CASSPRADTQYF. As DNA, the CDR3 is TGTGCCAGCTCACCGAGGGCAGATACGCAGTATTTT.

CDR3 sequence: CAIVRVMNTEAFF. The CDR3 DNA is TGTGCCATCGTCAGGGTAATGAACACTGAAGCTTTCTTT. The rearrangement joins TRBV10-3 to TRBJ1-1; tentative D call: TRBD1 (5 bases). CDR1 and CDR2 from the germline V gene are ENHRY and SYGVKD. The V and J ends lost 8 bases and 0 bases respectively, with 10 bases between them. The CDR3 is 13 amino acids.